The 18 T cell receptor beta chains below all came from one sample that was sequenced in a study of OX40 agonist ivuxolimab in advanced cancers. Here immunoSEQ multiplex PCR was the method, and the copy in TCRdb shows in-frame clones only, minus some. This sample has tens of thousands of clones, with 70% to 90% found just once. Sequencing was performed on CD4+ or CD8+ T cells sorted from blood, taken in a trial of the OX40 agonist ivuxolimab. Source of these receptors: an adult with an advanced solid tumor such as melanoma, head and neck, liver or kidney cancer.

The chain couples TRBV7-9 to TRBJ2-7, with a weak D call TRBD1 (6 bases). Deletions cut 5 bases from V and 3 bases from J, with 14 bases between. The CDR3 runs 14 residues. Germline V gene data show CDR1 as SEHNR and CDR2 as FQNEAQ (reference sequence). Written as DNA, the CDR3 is TGTGCCAGCAGCCCCGGGACAAGCTTCTACGAGCAGTACTTC. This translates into CASSPGTSFYEQYF.

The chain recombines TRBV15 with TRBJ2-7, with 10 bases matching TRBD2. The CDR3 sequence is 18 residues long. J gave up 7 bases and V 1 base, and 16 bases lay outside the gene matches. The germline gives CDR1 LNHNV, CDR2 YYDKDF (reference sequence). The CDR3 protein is CATSRAPASGSKQGEQYF. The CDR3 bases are TGTGCCACCAGCAGAGCCCCGGCTAGCGGGAGTAAACAGGGTGAGCAGTACTTC.

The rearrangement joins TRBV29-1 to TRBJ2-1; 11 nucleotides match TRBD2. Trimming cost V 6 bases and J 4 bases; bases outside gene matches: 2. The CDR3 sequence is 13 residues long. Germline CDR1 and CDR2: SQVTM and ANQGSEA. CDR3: CSVRTSGYNEQFF. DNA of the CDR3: TGCAGCGTCCGGACTAGCGGGTACAATGAGCAGTTCTTC.

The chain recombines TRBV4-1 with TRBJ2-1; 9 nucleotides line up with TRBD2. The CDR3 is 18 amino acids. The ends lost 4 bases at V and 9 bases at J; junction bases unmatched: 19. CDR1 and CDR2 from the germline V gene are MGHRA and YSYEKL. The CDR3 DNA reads TGCGCCAGCAGCCTAGAGCCTGTGGCGGGAGGGCCCGGTGGTGAGCAGTTCTTC. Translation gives CASSLEPVAGGPGGEQFF.

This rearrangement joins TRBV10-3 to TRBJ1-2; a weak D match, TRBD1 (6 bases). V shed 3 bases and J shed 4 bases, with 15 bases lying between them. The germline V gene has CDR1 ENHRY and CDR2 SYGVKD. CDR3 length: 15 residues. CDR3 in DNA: TGTGCCATCAGTGACCCTGGGGGGCAGGGCTATGGCTACACCTTC. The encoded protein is CAISDPGGQGYGYTF.

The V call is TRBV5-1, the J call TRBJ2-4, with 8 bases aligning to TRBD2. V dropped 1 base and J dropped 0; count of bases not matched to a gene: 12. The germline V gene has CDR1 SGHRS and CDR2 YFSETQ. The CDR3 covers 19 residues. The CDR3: CASSLRPLTSGLAKNIQYF. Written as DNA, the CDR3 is TGCGCCAGCAGCTTGCGGCCCCTTACTAGCGGACTAGCCAAAAACATTCAGTACTTC.

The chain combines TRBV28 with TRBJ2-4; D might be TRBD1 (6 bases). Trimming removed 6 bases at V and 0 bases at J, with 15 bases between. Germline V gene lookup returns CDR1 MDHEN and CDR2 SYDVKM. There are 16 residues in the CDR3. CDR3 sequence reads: CASRTQDSLAKNIQYF. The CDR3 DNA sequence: TGTGCCAGCAGGACCCAGGACAGTCTAGCCAAAAACATTCAGTACTTC.

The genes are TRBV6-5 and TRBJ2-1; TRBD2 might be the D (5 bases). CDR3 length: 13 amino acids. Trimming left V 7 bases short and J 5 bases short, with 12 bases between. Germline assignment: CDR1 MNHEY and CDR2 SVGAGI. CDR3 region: CASNALRDNEQFF. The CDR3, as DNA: TGTGCCAGCAATGCGCTGAGGGACAATGAGCAGTTCTTC.

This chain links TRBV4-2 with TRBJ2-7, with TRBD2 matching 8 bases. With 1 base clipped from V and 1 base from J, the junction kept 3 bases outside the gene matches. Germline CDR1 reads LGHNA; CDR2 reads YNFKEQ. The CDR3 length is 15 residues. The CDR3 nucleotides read TGTGCCAGCAGCCAAGTTAGCGGGGTTTCCTACGAGCAGTACTTC. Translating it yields CASSQVSGVSYEQYF.

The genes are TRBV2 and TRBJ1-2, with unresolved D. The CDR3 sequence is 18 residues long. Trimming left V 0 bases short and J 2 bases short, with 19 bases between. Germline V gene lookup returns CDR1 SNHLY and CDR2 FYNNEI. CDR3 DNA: TGTGCCAGCAGTGAAGCGCTTCTGATGGCAGGCGAGAACTATGGCTACACCTTC. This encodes CASSEALLMAGENYGYTF. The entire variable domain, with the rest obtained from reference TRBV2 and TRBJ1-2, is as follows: EPEVTQTPSHQVTQMGQEVILRCVPISNHLYFYWYRQILGQKVEFLVSFYNNEISEKSEIFDDQFSVERPDGSNFTLKIRSTKLEDSAMYFCASSEALLMAGENYGYTFGSGTRLTVV.

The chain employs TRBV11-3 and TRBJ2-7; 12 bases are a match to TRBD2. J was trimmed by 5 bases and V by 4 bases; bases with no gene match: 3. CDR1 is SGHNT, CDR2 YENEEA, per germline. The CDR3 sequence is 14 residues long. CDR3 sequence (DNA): TGTGCCAGCAGCTCAGGACTAGCGGGAAACGAGCAGTACTTC. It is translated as CASSSGLAGNEQYF.

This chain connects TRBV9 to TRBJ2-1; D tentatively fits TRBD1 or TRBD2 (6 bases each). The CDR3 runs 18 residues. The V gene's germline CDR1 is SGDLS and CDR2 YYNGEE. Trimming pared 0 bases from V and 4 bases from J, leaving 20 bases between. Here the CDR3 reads CASSVEGGLEKTYNEQFF. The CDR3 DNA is TGTGCCAGCAGCGTAGAAGGGGGACTCGAAAAGACTTACAATGAGCAGTTCTTC.

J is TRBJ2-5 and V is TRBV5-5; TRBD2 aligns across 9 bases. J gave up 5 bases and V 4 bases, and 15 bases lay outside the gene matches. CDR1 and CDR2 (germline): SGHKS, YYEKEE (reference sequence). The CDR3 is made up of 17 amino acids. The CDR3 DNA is TGTGCCAGCAGCCGCCTAACTAGCGGGTACAGTGGGGAGACCCAGTACTTC. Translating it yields CASSRLTSGYSGETQYF.

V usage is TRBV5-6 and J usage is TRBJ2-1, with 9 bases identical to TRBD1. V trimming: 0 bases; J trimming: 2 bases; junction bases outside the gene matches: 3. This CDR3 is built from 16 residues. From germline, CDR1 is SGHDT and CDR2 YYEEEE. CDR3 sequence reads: CASSLEGQGPYNEQFF. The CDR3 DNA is TGTGCCAGCAGCTTGGAGGGACAGGGACCCTACAATGAGCAGTTCTTC. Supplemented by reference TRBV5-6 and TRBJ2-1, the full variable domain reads DAGVTQSPTHLIKTRGQQVTLRCSPKSGHDTVSWYQQALGQGPQFIFQYYEEEERQRGNFPDRFSGHQFPNYSSELNVNALLLGDSALYLCASSLEGQGPYNEQFFGPGTRLTVL.

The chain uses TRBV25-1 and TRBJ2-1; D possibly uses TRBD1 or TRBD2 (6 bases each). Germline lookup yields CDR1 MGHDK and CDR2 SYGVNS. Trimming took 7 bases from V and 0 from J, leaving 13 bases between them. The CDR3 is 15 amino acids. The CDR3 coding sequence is TGTGCCAGCACCAGAGGGGGGAGCTCCTACAATGAGCAGTTCTTC. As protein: CASTRGGSSYNEQFF.

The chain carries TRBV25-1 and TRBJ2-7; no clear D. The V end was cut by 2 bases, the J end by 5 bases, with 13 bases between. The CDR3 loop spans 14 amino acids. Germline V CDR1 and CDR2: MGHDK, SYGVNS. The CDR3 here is CASSETSRVHEQYF. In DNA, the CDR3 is TGTGCCAGCAGTGAAACAAGCCGGGTCCACGAGCAGTACTTC.

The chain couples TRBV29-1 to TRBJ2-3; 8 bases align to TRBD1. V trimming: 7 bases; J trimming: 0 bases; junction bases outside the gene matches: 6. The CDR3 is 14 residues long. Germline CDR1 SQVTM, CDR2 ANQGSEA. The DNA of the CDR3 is TGCAGCGGAGGACAGGGACATAGCACAGATACGCAGTATTTT. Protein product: CSGGQGHSTDTQYF.

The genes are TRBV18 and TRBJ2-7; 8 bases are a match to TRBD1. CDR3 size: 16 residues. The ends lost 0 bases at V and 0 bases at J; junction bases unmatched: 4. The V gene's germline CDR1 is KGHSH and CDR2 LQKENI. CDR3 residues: CASSPPWTGRSYEQYF. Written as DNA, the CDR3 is TGTGCCAGCTCACCACCTTGGACAGGGCGCTCCTACGAGCAGTACTTC. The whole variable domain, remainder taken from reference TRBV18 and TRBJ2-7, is NAGVMQNPRHLVRRRGQEARLRCSPMKGHSHVYWYRQLPEEGLKFMVYLQKENIIDESGMPKERFSAEFPKEGPSILRIQQVVRGDSAAYFCASSPPWTGRSYEQYFGPGTRLTVT.